The 32 T cell receptor beta chains presented below share a single source sample, sequenced in a study of blood T cell repertoires in COVID-19. TCRdb's table, derived via immunoSEQ multiplex PCR, lists solely in-frame clones and lacks some. The sample holds 350,000 to 550,000 clones, 87% seen once. The sequenced material came from PBMCs or T cells enriched from blood (not recorded which). All receptors derive from a woman aged 18-35 years with acute COVID-19.

For the CDR3, the DNA is TGTGCCAGCAGCTTAGAGGCAGGGGTTCGTATCGGGGCCTATGGCTACACCTTC. Protein product: CASSLEAGVRIGAYGYTF. This chain uses TRBV7-2 with TRBJ1-2; TRBD1 is a possible D gene (6 bases). The CDR3 covers 18 residues. The germline CDR1 and CDR2 sequences are SGHTA and FQGNSA. The V end lost 1 base, the J end lost 4 bases, and 22 bases lay between the germline ends.

The rearrangement links TRBV2 to TRBJ2-1, with TRBD2 identical over 9 bases. Germline trimming cut 11 bases from V and 4 bases from J; bases unmatched to any gene: 6. The germline CDR1 and CDR2 sequences are SNHLY and FYNNEI. There are 13 residues in the CDR3. Here the CDR3 reads CAEGSGGYNEQFF. CDR3 DNA: TGTGCCGAGGGTAGCGGGGGATACAATGAGCAGTTCTTC.

In the case of this clone: One end of the junction is discordant with germline, which a read error may explain. This rearrangement joins TRBV15 to TRBJ1-6, with no clear D. Germline V gene lookup returns CDR1 LNHNV and CDR2 YYDKDF (reference sequence). The CDR3 runs 12 residues. In nucleotides, the CDR3 is TGTGCCACCAGCAGAGATAAGTCACTCCTCCACTTT. It specifies CATSRDKSLLHF. Full variable domain (outside the CDR3, taken from reference TRBV15 and TRBJ1-6): DAMVIQNPRYQVTQFGKPVTLSCSQTLNHNVMYWYQQKSSQAPKLLFHYYDKDFNNEADTPDNFQSRRPNTSFCFLDIRSPGLGDTAMYLCATSRDKSLLHFGNGTRLTVT.

The chain carries TRBV7-8 and TRBJ2-7; 8 bases are shared with TRBD2. CDR1 and CDR2 (germline): SGHVS, FQNEAQ. Losses at the gene ends were 0 bases for V and 2 bases for J; bases not matched to a gene: 3. The CDR3 runs 15 residues. This CDR3 is CASSLALAGTYEQYF. CDR3 coding DNA: TGTGCCAGCAGCTTAGCTCTAGCGGGTACCTACGAGCAGTACTTC.

The V gene is TRBV5-1, the J gene TRBJ1-3; D is unresolved. Germline loops: CDR1 SGHRS, CDR2 YFSETQ. V was trimmed by 4 bases and J by 0 bases, leaving 11 bases between them. This CDR3 comprises 15 residues. The CDR3 nucleotides are TGCGCCAGCAGCACAACAGCCTACTCTGGAAACACCATATATTTT. It codes for CASSTTAYSGNTIYF.

The J gene is TRBJ1-6, the V gene TRBV5-6; the D is unclear. Trimming stripped 0 bases from V and 7 bases from J, with 11 bases between. Germline V gives CDR1 SGHDT, CDR2 YYEEEE. The CDR3 is made up of 15 amino acids. The CDR3 region is CASSLDRGINSPLHF. As DNA, the CDR3 is TGTGCCAGCAGCTTGGACCGCGGCATCAATTCACCCCTCCACTTT.

The rearrangement joins TRBV11-2 to TRBJ1-2, with D unresolved. The CDR3 contains 15 residues. V lost 0 bases and J 0 bases, leaving 8 bases between the germline ends. Germline assignment: CDR1 SGHAT and CDR2 FQNNGV. CDR3 coding DNA: TGTGCCAGCAGCTTAGATATCTTAGCTAACTATGGCTACACCTTC. Residues: CASSLDILANYGYTF.

The genes are TRBV6-5 and TRBJ2-2; TRBD1 is a possible D gene (5 bases). The CDR3 spans 12 residues. The V end lost 10 bases, the J end lost 6 bases, and 12 bases lay between the germline ends. Germline loops: CDR1 MNHEY, CDR2 SVGAGI. The CDR3 here is CAITGSAGELFF. The CDR3 nucleotides are TGTGCCATCACAGGTTCGGCCGGGGAGCTGTTTTTT.

This clone was picked up a small number of times. The rearrangement joins TRBV2 to TRBJ1-5; D may be TRBD1 (5 bases). Germline loops: CDR1 SNHLY, CDR2 FYNNEI. This CDR3 is 16 amino acids long. Trimming pared 3 bases from V and 4 bases from J, leaving 16 bases between. CDR3 region: CASSEGPDSLNQPQHF. In nucleotides, the CDR3 is TGTGCCAGCAGTGAGGGCCCTGACAGCTTAAATCAGCCCCAGCATTTT.

This clone was picked up one time. The chain links TRBV7-7 to TRBJ2-3; 7 bases match TRBD2. Germline V CDR1 and CDR2: SSHAT, FNYEAQ (reference sequence). The CDR3 has 15 residues. The J segment lost 4 bases and the V segment lost 5 bases, leaving 9 bases of the junction unmatched. The CDR3 loop reads CASSPSPTSSDTQYF. CDR3 DNA sequence: TGTGCCAGCAGCCCTAGCCCGACTAGCTCAGATACGCAGTATTTT.

The chain employs TRBV3-1 (or the pseudogene TRBV3-2) and TRBJ1-4; D remains unclear. This CDR3 region has 15 residues. The V gene's germline CDR1 is LGHDT and CDR2 YNNKEL (reference sequence). V was shortened by 0 bases and J by 8 bases, with 13 bases between the two germline ends. The CDR3 region has the DNA TGTGCCAGCAGCCAAGAGTCTTTGGGCAGGGAAAAACTGTTTTTT. Amino acids: CASSQESLGREKLFF.

V is TRBV27 and J is TRBJ1-2; 9 nucleotides line up with TRBD1. CDR3 length: 16 residues. The junction had 11 bases not matched to a gene; V was cut back by 5 bases and J by 4 bases. Germline lookup yields CDR1 MNHEY and CDR2 SMNVEV (reference sequence). For the CDR3, the DNA is TGTGCCAGCAGTCCCCTGGGACAGGGAGAATCCTATGGCTACACCTTC. Residues: CASSPLGQGESYGYTF.

The rearrangement joins TRBV19 to TRBJ2-7, with 8 bases matching TRBD1. Germline V gene sequence: CDR1 LNHDA, CDR2 SQIVND (reference sequence). V was pared by 5 bases and J by 1 base, with 4 bases of the junction left unmatched. This CDR3 has 14 amino acids. CDR3 residues: CASSLTGGSYEQYF. Here the CDR3 DNA reads TGTGCCAGTAGTTTAACAGGGGGTTCCTACGAGCAGTACTTC. The whole variable domain, filled in from reference TRBV19 and TRBJ2-7, reads DGGITQSPKYLFRKEGQNVTLSCEQNLNHDAMYWYRQDPGQGLRLIYYSQIVNDFQKGDIAEGYSVSREKKESFPLTVTSAQKNPTAFYLCASSLTGGSYEQYFGPGTRLTVT.

The V and J genes are TRBV6-5 and TRBJ2-1; no clear D gene. V shed 2 bases and J shed 3 bases, with 5 bases lying between them. In germline, CDR1 is MNHEY, CDR2 SVGAGI. This CDR3 spans 13 amino acids. The CDR3 nucleotides are TGTGCCAGCAGTTACGCAGACTACAATGAGCAGTTCTTC. It yields the protein CASSYADYNEQFF.

The chain uses TRBV25-1 and TRBJ2-5; TRBD2 agrees at 11 bases. CDR1 and CDR2 from the germline V gene are MGHDK and SYGVNS. This CDR3 spans 15 amino acids. The J segment lost 5 bases and the V segment lost 8 bases, leaving 10 bases of the junction unmatched. CDR3 residues: CASGLAGGPHETQYF. CDR3 nucleotides: TGTGCCAGCGGTTTAGCGGGAGGGCCTCACGAGACCCAGTACTTC. Full variable domain (rest looked up from reference TRBV25-1 and TRBJ2-5): EADIYQTPRYLVIGTGKKITLECSQTMGHDKMYWYQQDPGMELHLIHYSYGVNSTEKGDLSSESTVSRIRTEHFPLTLESARPSHTSQYLCASGLAGGPHETQYFGPGTRLLVL.

V is TRBV6-6 and J is TRBJ1-2, with D possibly matching TRBD1 (6 bases). Germline CDR1 is MNHNY and CDR2 is SVGAGI (reference sequence). V was pared by 4 bases and J by 7 bases, with 10 bases between. CDR3 length equals 12 residues. The CDR3 nucleotides are TGTGCCAGCAGTTTACAGGGAGCTGGCTACACCTTC. Protein: CASSLQGAGYTF.

This sequence joins TRBV27 and TRBJ1-2; 9 bases agree with TRBD1. V lost 2 bases, J lost 4 bases, and 5 bases stayed unmatched. This CDR3 is built from 15 residues. Germline assignment: CDR1 MNHEY and CDR2 SMNVEV (reference sequence). CDR3 amino acids: CASSLGTGLGYGYTF. The CDR3 bases are TGTGCCAGCAGTTTAGGGACAGGGCTAGGCTATGGCTACACCTTC.

The V gene is TRBV7-9, the J gene TRBJ2-1; 11 bases are a match to TRBD2. Germline CDR1 reads SEHNR; CDR2 reads FQNEAQ (reference sequence). The CDR3 totals 15 residues. Trimming removed 1 base from V and 6 bases from J; junction bases left unmatched: 2. The DNA for the CDR3 is TGTGCCAGCAGCTTAGTAGCGGGAGGGAGCAATGAGCAGTTCTTC. Translation gives CASSLVAGGSNEQFF.

V and J are TRBV25-1 and TRBJ2-3, with D perhaps matching TRBD2 (7 bases). The CDR3 totals 14 residues. Germline V CDR1 and CDR2: MGHDK, SYGVNS. V gave up 9 bases and J gave up 2 bases, with 15 bases separating them. CDR3 loop: CARRGGAYTDTQYF. The CDR3 DNA follows: TGTGCCAGAAGAGGGGGGGCTTACACAGATACGCAGTATTTT.

This chain links TRBV2 with TRBJ1-1; D ambiguous. With 1 base removed from V and 7 bases from J, the gap between germline ends came to 16 bases. The CDR3 length is 15 residues. CDR1 is SNHLY, CDR2 FYNNEI, per germline. The CDR3 coding sequence is TGTGCCAGCAGTGAAGAGGTGGCGGCCCGATTTGAAGCTTTCTTT. This sequence encodes CASSEEVAARFEAFF.

The rearrangement links TRBV20-1 to TRBJ1-1; 8 bases are shared with TRBD1. V dropped 3 bases and J dropped 3; count of bases not matched to a gene: 3. Germline CDR1 and CDR2: DFQATT and SNEGSKA (reference sequence). CDR3 length equals 13 residues. In nucleotides, the CDR3 is TGCAGTGCTAGTAACAGGGGGTACACTGAAGCTTTCTTT. Its protein product is CSASNRGYTEAFF.

A word on this clone: An end of the junction does not agree with germline; a read error may underlie this. The chain has TRBV6-1 and TRBJ1-1, with 7 bases lining up with TRBD1. CDR3 size: 13 residues. The germline gives CDR1 MNHNS, CDR2 SASEGT. The CDR3 sequence is CASSEDRATEAFF. In DNA, the CDR3 is TGTGCCAGCAGCGAAGACAGGGCCACTGAAGCTTTCTTT.

This rearrangement joins TRBV9 to TRBJ2-2; 7 bases agree with TRBD1. With V trimmed by 2 bases and J by 5 bases, 6 bases remained unmatched. The CDR3 runs 15 residues. From germline, CDR1 is SGDLS and CDR2 YYNGEE. Written as DNA, the CDR3 is TGTGCCAGCAGCGTCCTTACAGGGGCTACCGGGGAGCTGTTTTTT. Its protein product is CASSVLTGATGELFF. Using reference TRBV9 and TRBJ2-2 for the parts outside the CDR3, the full variable domain is DSGVTQTPKHLITATGQRVTLRCSPRSGDLSVYWYQQSLDQGLQFLIQYYNGEERAKGNILERFSAQQFPDLHSELNLSSLELGDSALYFCASSVLTGATGELFFGEGSRLTVL.

This sequence joins TRBV19 and TRBJ1-2; 10 nucleotides match TRBD1. CDR1 and CDR2 from the germline V gene are LNHDA and SQIVND (reference sequence). This CDR3 spans 15 amino acids. V lost 3 bases and J lost 2; bases outside the gene matches: 3. The CDR3 here is CASSISTGGNYGYTF. The CDR3 bases are TGTGCCAGTAGTATCTCGACAGGGGGCAACTATGGCTACACCTTC.

The rearrangement links TRBV20-1 to TRBJ2-1; 7 bases are a match to TRBD1. V lost 6 bases to trimming and J lost 15 bases; unmatched junction nucleotides: 11. CDR1 and CDR2 from the germline V gene are DFQATT and SNEGSKA (reference sequence). The CDR3 is 11 amino acids. As DNA, the CDR3 is TGCAGTGCCAAAGACAGGGCTCTTTGGTTCTTC. It yields the protein CSAKDRALWFF.

This chain joins TRBV5-1 and TRBJ2-2, with 8 positions matching TRBD2. This CDR3 contains 17 residues. Germline lookup yields CDR1 SGHRS and CDR2 YFSETQ. Trimming removed 4 bases from V and 2 bases from J; junction bases left unmatched: 10. The CDR3 sequence is CASSQVGSGENTGELFF. The CDR3 coding sequence is TGCGCCAGCAGCCAAGTGGGTAGCGGGGAAAACACCGGGGAGCTGTTTTTT.

Comments on this clone: Other DNA sequences within the sample encode an identical CDR3. The rearrangement joins TRBV20-1 to TRBJ1-1, with TRBD1 as a possible D gene (6 bases). Trimming took 3 bases from V and 6 from J, leaving 8 bases between them. CDR3 length equals 11 residues. Germline V gives CDR1 DFQATT, CDR2 SNEGSKA (reference sequence). This chain's CDR3 is CSARGGPEAFF. The CDR3 bases are TGCAGTGCTAGGGGGGGGCCTGAAGCTTTCTTT.

A single count supports this clone. V is TRBV4-1 and J is TRBJ2-5, with 7 bases matching TRBD1. The CDR3 sequence is 15 residues long. From germline, CDR1 is MGHRA and CDR2 YSYEKL. V dropped 1 base and J dropped 2; count of bases not matched to a gene: 4. This chain's CDR3 is CASSQVPGQQETQYF. The CDR3 region has the DNA TGCGCCAGCAGCCAAGTACCGGGACAGCAAGAGACCCAGTACTTC.

The count of this clone is one. The genes are TRBV4-3 and TRBJ2-7; possible D gene TRBD2, 6 bases. V lost 5 bases to trimming and J lost 7 bases, with 15 bases between them. This CDR3 has 13 residues. The germline gives CDR1 LGHNA, CDR2 YSLEER. The CDR3, as DNA: TGCGCCAGCAGCATGGACTATCGAGAAGAGCAGTACTTC. It encodes CASSMDYREEQYF.

Only one count was recorded for this clone. V is TRBV27 and J is TRBJ2-3, with TRBD1 identical over 7 bases. Germline CDR1 and CDR2: MNHEY and SMNVEV (reference sequence). Trimming took 6 bases from V and 2 from J; bases not matched to a gene: 11. CDR3 length: 16 amino acids. The DNA of the CDR3 is TGTGCCAGCAGCCCGACCTCGACAGGGATCACAGATACGCAGTATTTT. This gives the protein CASSPTSTGITDTQYF.

This clone showed up just once. This chain links TRBV19 with TRBJ2-7; 11 bases match TRBD2. CDR3 length: 16 residues. CDR1 and CDR2 (germline): LNHDA, SQIVND (reference sequence). Trimming cost V 5 bases and J 5 bases; bases outside gene matches: 11. This CDR3 reads CASSPAQTSGIHEQYF. CDR3 coding DNA: TGTGCCAGTAGTCCAGCCCAGACTAGCGGGATTCACGAGCAGTACTTC.

The J gene is TRBJ2-1, the V gene TRBV6-5; D is ambiguous. This CDR3 has 15 residues. V was trimmed by 7 bases and J by 0 bases, leaving 13 bases between them. Germline V CDR1 and CDR2: MNHEY, SVGAGI. The CDR3 sequence is CASIRTVSSYNEQFF. The CDR3 bases are TGTGCCAGCATACGAACTGTAAGCTCCTACAATGAGCAGTTCTTC.